Below are 25 T cell receptor beta chains sequenced from a single sample in a study of monozygotic twins with inflammatory bowel disease. TCRdb reanalyzed the 5' RACE reads and collapses them to one entry per CDR3 protein, without DNA. Its table records 70,000 to 95,000 distinct CDR3 sequences. Specimen: blood. These receptors all stem from a human donor with ulcerative colitis or Crohn's disease, or a healthy co-twin of an affected twin (not recorded which).

CDR3 residues: CASSFHSGGSLGEQFF. This sequence joins TRBV6-7 and TRBJ2-1; TCRdb's D call, TRBD1, is unchecked because there is no DNA. TRBV6-7 is an ORF; its function is uncertain. CDR3 length: 16 amino acids.

This CDR3 is CASGGWEKLFF. The V and J genes are TRBV5-8 and TRBJ1-4; the D call of TRBD1 rests on TCRdb alone, since no DNA is present to check it. From germline, CDR1 is SGHTS and CDR2 YDEGEE. The CDR3 extends over 11 amino acids.

The chain combines TRBV6-1 with TRBJ2-2. This CDR3 has 14 residues. Per the germline V gene, CDR1 is MNHNS and CDR2 is SASEGT. The CDR3 reads CASSEVQHTGELFF.

The gene calls are TRBV5-1 and TRBJ2-1; TCRdb proposes TRBD1, but this gene call is untestable without DNA. The germline gives CDR1 SGHRS, CDR2 YFSETQ. There are 15 residues in the CDR3. CDR3 in amino acids: CASSLGGGNYNEQFF.

This chain links TRBV6-1 with TRBJ2-1; as DNA is missing, the TRBD1 call by TCRdb cannot be tested. This CDR3 contains 15 residues. The germline V gene has CDR1 MNHNS and CDR2 SASEGT. The CDR3 region is CASSRSRTGYNEQFF.

J is TRBJ1-5 and V is TRBV5-5; the D call of TRBD1 rests on TCRdb alone, since no DNA is present to check it. Germline values: CDR1 SGHKS, CDR2 YYEKEE (reference sequence). CDR3 length: 16 residues. This chain's CDR3 is CASSLRVGANNQPQHF.

This sequence joins TRBV18 and TRBJ2-1; TCRdb gives TRBD2 as the D gene, but with no DNA this cannot be confirmed. The CDR3 sequence is 13 residues long. Germline V gives CDR1 KGHSH, CDR2 LQKENI. This chain's CDR3 is CASSPGLSDEQFF.

The chain combines TRBV7-2 with TRBJ1-2; TCRdb's D call, TRBD1, is unchecked because there is no DNA. CDR1 SGHTA and CDR2 FQGNSA come from the germline V gene. The CDR3 has 17 amino acids. The CDR3 is CASSLSVGGPNNYGYTF.

The chain employs TRBV5-4 and TRBJ2-1. The CDR3 loop spans 16 amino acids. CDR1 SGHNT and CDR2 YYREEE come from the germline V gene (reference sequence). The chain's CDR3 is CASSLGPGGSYNEQFF.

This chain uses TRBV5-1 with TRBJ2-7; TCRdb picks TRBD2, but there is no DNA to check that call. In germline, CDR1 is SGHRS, CDR2 YFSETQ. The CDR3 consists of 15 residues. This CDR3 is CASSLEMRGGSEQYF.

The chain links TRBV20-1 to TRBJ1-5; checking the TCRdb D call of TRBD1 is not possible without DNA. The germline gives CDR1 DFQATT, CDR2 SNEGSKA (reference sequence). This CDR3 has 14 residues. This CDR3 is CSARAKGPNQPQHF.

The chain couples TRBV3-1 to TRBJ2-1. Germline V lookup: CDR1 LGHDT, CDR2 YNNKEL (reference sequence). CDR3 length equals 13 residues. This chain's CDR3 is CASSRMTMTEQFF.

The V and J genes are TRBV5-1 and TRBJ1-6; TCRdb picks TRBD1, but there is no DNA to check that call. This CDR3 spans 15 amino acids. Germline lookup yields CDR1 SGHRS and CDR2 YFSETQ. The CDR3 loop reads CASSWVDRNNSPLHF.

The chain recombines TRBV12-3 or TRBV12-4 with TRBJ2-7. This CDR3 contains 13 residues. CDR3 sequence reads: CASSPTSSREQYF.

J is TRBJ2-2 and V is TRBV10-3; there is no DNA to check the TCRdb D call of TRBD1. This CDR3 region has 13 residues. Germline-derived CDR1 and CDR2 are ENHRY and SYGVKD. The CDR3 protein is CAISGQYTGELFF.

The rearrangement links TRBV7-9 to TRBJ1-5; the TRBD1 assignment by TCRdb is unverifiable without DNA. The length of the CDR3 is 15 residues. Germline V CDR1 and CDR2: SEHNR, FQNEAQ (reference sequence). CDR3 protein: CASSRGGAGNQPQHF.

The J gene is TRBJ1-2, the V gene TRBV7-2; TCRdb names TRBD1, which stays unverified in the absence of DNA. Germline CDR1 is SGHTA and CDR2 is FQGNSA. This CDR3 comprises 16 residues. This CDR3 reads CASSSTGTSGNSGYTF.

The rearrangement joins TRBV21-1 to TRBJ1-1; the TCRdb D gene call, TRBD1, has no DNA to confirm it. TRBV21-1 is described as a pseudogene. CDR3 length: 12 amino acids. CDR3 amino acids: CASTPPNTEAFF.

This sequence joins TRBV10-3 and TRBJ1-1. The V gene's germline CDR1 is ENHRY and CDR2 SYGVKD. The CDR3 length is 13 residues. CDR3: CAISEQMNTEAFF.

The rearrangement uses TRBV5-5 and TRBJ1-3; with no DNA, the TCRdb D assignment of TRBD1 cannot be verified. CDR1 is SGHKS, CDR2 YYEKEE, per germline (reference sequence). The CDR3 extends over 15 amino acids. This CDR3 is CASSLVGTAGNTIYF. Based on the CDR3 plus reference TRBV5-5 and TRBJ1-3, the full variable domain is DAGVTQSPTHLIKTRGQQVTLRCSPISGHKSVSWYQQVLGQGPQFIFQYYEKEERGRGNFPDRFSARQFPNYSSELNVNALLLGDSALYLCASSLVGTAGNTIYFGEGSWLTVV.

The rearrangement links TRBV6-1 to TRBJ2-3; TCRdb lists TRBD2, though no DNA is available to test this call. CDR1 and CDR2 from the germline V gene are MNHNS and SASEGT. The CDR3 loop spans 15 amino acids. CDR3 sequence: CASSLTSGFLDTQYF.

The chain carries TRBV29-1 and TRBJ1-2. Germline CDR1 reads SQVTM; CDR2 reads ANQGSEA. This CDR3 region has 14 residues. The chain's CDR3 is CSASPGQSNYGYTF.

The CDR3 here is CASSTAGGRRKFF. The rearrangement uses TRBV6-5 and TRBJ2-1; TCRdb indicates TRBD2, and absent DNA this call remains unverified. The germline V gene has CDR1 MNHEY and CDR2 SVGAGI. The CDR3 length is 13 residues.

CDR3 protein: CASEGGRGTEAFF. V and J are TRBV5-4 and TRBJ1-1. The germline CDR1 and CDR2 sequences are SGHNT and YYREEE (reference sequence). CDR3 length: 13 residues.

This sequence joins TRBV11-3 and TRBJ2-5; as DNA is missing, the TRBD2 call by TCRdb cannot be tested. The germline gives CDR1 SGHNT, CDR2 YENEEA. CDR3 length: 16 amino acids. CDR3 amino acids: CASSRGLAGEKETQYF.